This T cell receptor beta chain was obtained from a study of T-cell reconstitution after alpha-beta-depleted transplantation in children. Of note for this clonotype: Its antigen is still unknown.

Trimming took 1 base from V and 3 from J, leaving 16 bases between them. This CDR3 contains 15 residues. CDR1 and CDR2 from the germline V gene are DFQATT and SNEGSKA (reference sequence). During its preparation, the TCRbeta library received unique molecular identifiers. In TCRdb, the PCR reads were re-called with MiXCR into one record per CDR3 protein. The sample carries about 200,000 distinct CDR3 sequences, 5% to 7.5% recorded once. Overall study findings and caveats: After transplant, at about two months, alpha-beta T cells were reportedly derived from several hundred expanded graft clones.

The sequenced sample was PBMCs, obtained before TCRalphabeta/CD19-depleted stem cell transplant. The TCR comes from a girl under three years old with combined immunodeficiency, due to receive a stem cell transplant. The rearrangement links TRBV20-1 to TRBJ2-7, with D possibly being TRBD1 (5 bases). The CDR3 protein is CSARGGQISFYEQYF. The CDR3 DNA follows: TGCAGTGCTAGAGGGGGCCAAATATCCTTCTACGAGCAGTACTTC.